This TCR beta chain emerged from a study of blood T cells in healthy people across ages (dated by TCRdb to between 2015 and 2017). Regarding the research as a whole: In model experiments, roughly one uniquely barcoded TCR beta cDNA molecule per two T cells was captured by template switching. For two donors (one aged 18 to 30 and one aged 80 or older), the study analyzed two additional independent replicas of 1 million unique cDNA reads from the same blood draw. The study measured age-related changes in TCR beta repertoire diversity using deep sequencing normalized with unique cDNA molecular identifiers. Donors were grouped into four age groups: young (average approximately 15 years), middle-aged (about 40), aged (around 60) and long-lived (about 90).

Libraries came from 5' RACE. The sample was run on an Illumina HiSeq 2500. A second 7 to 11 cycle PCR used a sample-barcoded 5' primer and a J-beta primer mix. A template-switch 5' adaptor carrying 12 random nucleotides introduced a unique molecular identifier onto each TCR beta cDNA molecule. Each sample yielded at least 2.5 million CDR3-containing paired-end reads. All of the RNA was converted into first-strand cDNA using the Mint cDNA synthesis kit, with a TRBC-specific oligonucleotide serving as the primer. Following uracil-DNA glycosylase treatment, a first 18-cycle PCR with universal primers M1SS and BC2_uni_R was performed on all cDNA. The published analysis was carried out like this. For normalization, 1 million high-quality reads were randomly selected from each sample, with every read carrying a distinct molecular identifier. Reads sharing molecular identifiers were discarded rather than binned into consensus sequences. MiTCR, run with a Q25 quality threshold and the strictest error-elimination algorithm, handled CDR3 identification, clonotype clustering and error correction. A nonparametric unseen species model using Euler transformation provided a lower-bound estimate of total TCR beta diversity. TCRdb reanalyzed the raw reads on its own, using fastp at Q25 for trimming and MiXCR for clone calling, and kept in-frame beta chains. For every CDR3 protein sequence, its rows merge into one entry that carries the most common genes and DNA. The V and J calls were determined by TCRdb, not by the authors. The sample contains 750,000 to 1,000,000 distinct CDR3 sequences, almost 30% of them found a single time. 10% of the sample is taken by the ten largest.

Donors were a few dozen systemically healthy Caucasian individuals from Russia aged roughly 6 to 95 years. Each donor gave ten milliliters of peripheral blood, collected into EDTA-treated Vacutainer tubes. Ficoll-Paque density-gradient centrifugation was used to isolate PBMCs, with at least 7 million per sample. Trizol reagent was used to extract total RNA from PBMCs, with at least 5 micrograms per sample. Naive CD45RAhigh/CD27high T cell percentages were measured by flow cytometry on a PBMC aliquot from every donor. Broad study findings and their caveats: The percentage of naive T cells measured by flow cytometry correlated strongly with observed TCR beta diversity. Observed TCR beta diversity per million T cells fell roughly linearly with age, and a significant reduction was already apparent by age roughly 40. Since profiling was done on bulk unsorted PBMCs, naive and antigen-experienced compartments could not be conclusively compared. Because donor CMV infection status was unknown, age-related changes in expanded clonotypes were potentially confounded. Compared with the aged group, the long-lived group had more naive CD4+ T cells, fewer expanded clones and increased TCR diversity, suggesting age selection. Estimates of total diversity based on one million sequenced T cells were regarded as lower bounds and as underestimates.

To note about this clonotype: Its recognized antigen is unknown. No per-base quality is available; no much larger clone lies one base away.

The same specimen was also included in a second study, on T cells of mothers and their children. As noted in the second study: Donors were nine systemically healthy Caucasian individuals: three mothers and their six children. cDNA synthesis used all of the extracted RNA, with around 1.6 ug of RNA in each 15 ul reaction. In the second PCR, the M1S primer introduced both the sample barcodes and 2-4 random nucleotides. Over 8 million TCR beta CDR3 reads were obtained for each mother, and 2.5 million to 3 million reads were obtained for each child. In both related and unrelated pairs, thymic selection shapes the output of TCR recombination in a similar way, with inherited differences having only a minor effect. Normalized repertoire overlap in related mother-child pairs was always slightly higher than in unrelated mother-child pairs, but the difference was never significant. No persistent microchimeric T cell clones were detected, at a sensitivity of approximately 100 clones per million clonotypes. To look for features that set related mother-child pairs apart from unrelated individuals, the researchers ran deep NGS to compare the TCR beta repertoires of mothers and children. The mean age was around 40 +/- 4 years for the mothers and approximately 11 +/- 4 years for the children. After adapter ligation with NEBNext reagents, the libraries were sequenced on Illumina HiSeq 2000 with 100+100 nt paired-end reads. To prevent cross-contamination, the mother and child libraries were prepared one month apart and sequenced in separate runs. For each donor, somewhere between roughly 500,000 and 2,300,000 distinct TCR beta clonotypes were identified. Naive TCR beta clonotypes were estimated from low-frequency clonotypes matched to each donor's FACS-determined naive share, without sorting.

The origin of this receptor is a woman aged 40 to 49 in good health. Sequenced: blood.

In nucleotides, the sequence is TGTGCCAGCAGCCAAGGGCTAGTCACCGCCGGGGAGCTGTTTTTT. This codes for CASSQGLVTAGELFF. The V and J genes are TRBV3-1 and TRBJ2-2, with the D gene call left open. From a lookup of the germline V gene (reference sequence), CDR1 and CDR2 are LGHDT and YNNKEL. The CDR3 has 15 amino acids, counting the end cysteine and phenylalanine. Of all the DNA, just the CDR3 is kept, 45 bases in frame from base 1. At the junction V is shortened by 1 base and J by 6 bases, with 12 bases in between.